This TCR beta chain derives from a study of T cells after yellow fever vaccination. Study outcomes and limitations: Although most clonotypes did not, a small share appeared in both CD4 and CD8 compartments.

This clonotype was observed a handful of times. What it recognizes is unknown. UMIs and a universal primer site were added when TCR cDNA was made by 5'RACE template switching. Each CDR3 protein is one row after TCRdb ran MiXCR on the 5' RACE reads. The sample lists about 230,000 distinct CDR3 sequences; over 6.5% were seen once. The germline gives CDR1 SGHAT, CDR2 FQNNGV. Between the trimmed V and J ends, which lost 2 bases and 7 bases, there was a span of 15 bases. The CDR3 is 15 amino acids. This sequence joins TRBV11-2 and TRBJ2-1; the D gene is possibly TRBD1 (5 bases). The TCR was taken from a man aged 25-40 years who received the YFV17D yellow fever vaccine. Specimen: CD4+ T cells sorted from PBMCs, collected on the day of the yellow fever booster vaccination. CDR3 residues: CASSLLRTPGNEQFF. CDR3 sequence (DNA): TGTGCCAGCAGCTTACTCCGGACACCTGGAAATGAGCAGTTCTTC. The full variable domain, in which reference TRBV11-2 and TRBJ2-1 provide the parts outside the CDR3, is EAGVAQSPRYKIIEKRQSVAFWCNPISGHATLYWYQQILGQGPKLLIQFQNNGVVDDSQLPKDRFSAERLKGVDSTLKIQPAKLEDSAVYLCASSLLRTPGNEQFFGPGTRLTVL.